One T cell receptor beta chain is described in this entry. Its antigen is not identified. This PCR relied on a set of 60 Vbeta primers and 13 Jbeta primers. Clones were read by immunoSEQ multiplex PCR, and TCRdb kept only the in-frame ones, dropping some. The data contain 130,000 to 150,000 clones, 60% to 85% of them seen just once; the ten biggest clones take up around 7%. The entry originates in a study of cytomegalovirus exposure and HLA in healthy donors. Study observations and caveats: Some public TCRs appeared in many individuals, while most sequences were rare.

Germline V lookup: CDR1 SGHVS, CDR2 FNYEAQ. The CDR3 totals 15 residues. The J segment lost 5 bases and the V segment lost 3 bases, leaving 5 bases of the junction unmatched. The sequence was obtained from a woman aged 40 to 50 in good health and CMV-seropositive. The chain couples TRBV7-6 to TRBJ2-1; 9 bases are a match to TRBD2. The sequencing sample was made of PBMCs. In DNA form, the CDR3 reads TGTGCCAGCAGCTTTGGCGGGGGGGCCCACAATGAGCAGTTCTTC. It specifies CASSFGGGAHNEQFF.